The 32 T cell receptor beta chains in this list originate from one sample, sequenced in a study of Graves' ophthalmopathy and Graves' hyperthyroidism. Amplification of TCR beta CDR3 regions used RNA transcripts. An initial RT-PCR round employing HTBI primers preceded a second-round multiplex PCR. Each CDR3 protein gets one entry after TCRdb re-called the multiplex PCR reads with MiXCR. Of hundreds of thousands of distinct CDR3 sequences listed, approximately 21% are singletons. Sample: peripheral blood. The receptors were sampled from a woman younger than 35 with stable Graves' hyperthyroidism. Some clones in this sample may be carry-over from other donors' samples.

The chain links TRBV7-2 to TRBJ1-1; perhaps TRBD1 as D (6 bases). Germline lookup yields CDR1 SGHTA and CDR2 FQGNSA. The CDR3 is made up of 13 amino acids. Trimming cost V 5 bases and J 5 bases, with 12 bases left between them. The CDR3 protein is CASSPHRATEAFF. CDR3 nucleotide sequence: TGTGCCAGCAGCCCCCACAGGGCGACTGAAGCTTTCTTT.

This clonotype appeared many times. The chain employs TRBV6-5 and TRBJ2-7; D tentatively reads TRBD1 or TRBD2 (5 bases each). The CDR3 runs to 15 residues. Trimming left V 0 bases short and J 3 bases short, with 12 bases between. Germline values: CDR1 MNHEY, CDR2 SVGAGI. Here the CDR3 reads CASSYSRGVGYEQYF. Written as DNA, the CDR3 is TGTGCCAGCAGTTACTCGAGGGGTGTTGGCTACGAGCAGTACTTC.

The genes are TRBV6-2 or TRBV6-3 and TRBJ1-1; D call uncertain. Trimming took off 6 bases at V and 7 bases at J, with 9 bases between the two ends. The CDR3 is 11 residues long. Germline V gene lookup returns CDR1 MNHEY and CDR2 SVGEGT. For the CDR3, the DNA is TGTGCCAGCAGCCAGTCGAATGAAGCTTTCTTT. Protein sequence: CASSQSNEAFF.

This clonotype was counted ten times or more. The V gene is TRBV6-1, the J gene TRBJ1-2; D remains ambiguous. V lost 2 bases and J 5 bases, leaving 12 bases between the germline ends. The germline gives CDR1 MNHNS, CDR2 SASEGT. The CDR3 totals 14 residues. This chain's CDR3 is CASSESGNSYGYTF. The CDR3, as DNA: TGTGCCAGCAGTGAATCTGGGAACAGTTATGGCTACACCTTC.

In this sample, this clonotype turned up a few times. V is TRBV6-1 and J is TRBJ2-7, with D possibly TRBD2 on 7 matching bases. CDR3 length equals 12 residues. Trimming took off 9 bases at V and 2 bases at J, with 11 bases between the two ends. The germline V gene has CDR1 MNHNS and CDR2 SASEGT. The CDR3 is CARGGLTYEQYF. CDR3 nucleotides: TGTGCCAGGGGGGGGCTAACCTACGAGCAGTACTTC.

This clonotype has only a few counts. The chain carries TRBV6-1 and TRBJ1-5; D not resolved. V lost 5 bases, J lost 1 base, and 15 bases lay in between. This CDR3 spans 16 amino acids. Germline-derived CDR1 and CDR2 are MNHNS and SASEGT. Here the CDR3 reads CASSPEPNMSNQPQHF. The CDR3 DNA reads TGTGCCAGCAGTCCAGAACCCAATATGAGCAATCAGCCCCAGCATTTT.

The genes are TRBV12-3 or TRBV12-4 and TRBJ1-6, with D unclear. The CDR3 spans 13 residues. Trimming shortened V by 6 bases and J by 10 bases, and 13 bases separated the two germline ends. CDR3 DNA: TGTGCCAGCAGGGGGTCAGTAACCTCACCCCTCCACTTT. Protein: CASRGSVTSPLHF.

This clonotype was counted ten times or more. The J gene is TRBJ2-4, the V gene TRBV12-3 or TRBV12-4; TRBD2 is a possible D gene (7 bases). This CDR3 is 16 amino acids long. V lost 5 bases and J 0 bases, leaving 14 bases between the germline ends. The CDR3 region has the DNA TGTGCCAGCAGTCCGAGGGGGGGGCTAGCCAAAAACATTCAGTACTTC. This codes for CASSPRGGLAKNIQYF.

Ten or more counts support this clonotype. V gene TRBV7-9 combines with J gene TRBJ1-6; D gene unclear. Trimming removed 2 bases at V and 7 bases at J, with 12 bases between. There are 15 residues in the CDR3. CDR1 and CDR2 (germline): SEHNR, FQNEAQ (reference sequence). The CDR3 sequence is CASSLSGVENSPLHF. In DNA, the CDR3 is TGTGCCAGCAGCTTAAGCGGGGTGGAAAATTCACCCCTCCACTTT.

The chain couples TRBV6-5 to TRBJ1-5; D call uncertain. The CDR3 loop spans 15 amino acids. Trimming cost V 0 bases and J 6 bases, with 12 bases left between them. The germline V gene encodes CDR1 MNHEY and CDR2 SVGAGI. In DNA, the CDR3 is TGTGCCAGCAGTTACTCGAGAAGGGTTACTCAGCCCCAGCATTTT. This sequence encodes CASSYSRRVTQPQHF.

This clonotype was seen at least ten times. The chain has TRBV28 and TRBJ2-4; D gene unclear. CDR3 length: 14 residues. V lost 10 bases to trimming and J lost 0 bases, with 13 bases between them. Germline-derived CDR1 and CDR2 are MDHEN and SYDVKM. Here the CDR3 reads CATRTPLAKNIQYF. CDR3 bases: TGTGCCACCCGCACCCCCCTAGCCAAAAACATTCAGTACTTC.

The sample holds a few counts of this clonotype. The chain carries TRBV20-1 and TRBJ2-2; tentatively, D is TRBD1 (5 bases). Looked up from germline, CDR1 is DFQATT and CDR2 is SNEGSKA (reference sequence). The CDR3 runs to 14 residues. V lost 2 bases and J 2 bases, leaving 9 bases between the germline ends. The CDR3 protein is CSARLQANTGELFF. DNA of the CDR3: TGCAGTGCTAGACTACAGGCCAACACCGGGGAGCTGTTTTTT.

Details on this clonotype: A much larger clone sits a single nucleotide away, making a read error possible. The chain employs TRBV6-2 or TRBV6-3 and TRBJ2-7; D may be TRBD2 (5 bases). The CDR3 runs 12 residues. The germline CDR1 and CDR2 sequences are MNHEY and SVGEGT. The CDR3 nucleotides read TGTGCCAGCAGTAAAGAGGGTTACGAGCCGTACTTC. Translated: CASSKEGYEPYF.

This clonotype was detected ten times or more. The rearrangement joins TRBV6-5 to TRBJ2-5; D remains unclear. Germline V gene data show CDR1 as MNHEY and CDR2 as SVGAGI. V lost 0 bases, J lost 1 base, and 6 bases lay in between. CDR3 size: 14 residues. The CDR3 spells CASSYSASQETQYF. Written as DNA, the CDR3 is TGTGCCAGCAGTTACTCGGCTAGCCAAGAGACCCAGTACTTC.

The sample holds many counts of this clonotype. V and J are TRBV13 and TRBJ1-2; no clear D. The CDR3 is 13 amino acids. Per the germline V gene, CDR1 is PRHDT and CDR2 is FYEKMQ (reference sequence). Deletions cut 2 bases from V and 2 bases from J, with 6 bases between. The CDR3 spells CASSLRINYGYTF. For the CDR3, the DNA is TGTGCCAGCAGCTTACGGATCAACTATGGCTACACCTTC.

This clonotype was observed at least ten times. The gene calls are TRBV20-1 and TRBJ1-2; D perhaps matches TRBD1 (6 bases). CDR1 and CDR2 from the germline V gene are DFQATT and SNEGSKA (reference sequence). CDR3 length equals 13 residues. Trimming took 4 bases from V and 4 from J, leaving 13 bases between them. The DNA for the CDR3 is TGCAGTGCTAAAAGACAGGACCTCTATGGCTACACCTTC. Its translation: CSAKRQDLYGYTF.

This clonotype was seen repeatedly, ten times or more. J is TRBJ1-6 and V is TRBV12-3 or TRBV12-4, with D unresolved. The ends were cut back, 6 bases at V and 4 bases at J, with 13 bases in the middle. This CDR3 comprises 15 residues. CDR3 bases: TGTGCCAGCAGCCGTTCGACCACATATAATTCACCCCTCCACTTT. It yields the protein CASSRSTTYNSPLHF.

This clonotype occurred many times. This chain joins TRBV7-2 and TRBJ1-3; maybe TRBD1 (6 bases). The CDR3 has 14 residues. Trimming stripped 5 bases from V and 0 bases from J, with 8 bases between. CDR1 and CDR2 from the germline V gene are SGHTA and FQGNSA. This CDR3 reads CASSPQGSGNTIYF. The CDR3 region has the DNA TGTGCCAGCAGCCCACAGGGCTCTGGAAACACCATATATTTT.

This clonotype appeared many times. This sequence joins TRBV7-9 and TRBJ2-7; D may match TRBD1 or TRBD2 (5 bases each). Germline loops: CDR1 SEHNR, CDR2 FQNEAQ (reference sequence). Deletions cut 3 bases from V and 5 bases from J, with 11 bases between. There are 13 residues in the CDR3. The chain's CDR3 is CASSFGTRDEQYF. DNA of the CDR3: TGTGCCAGCAGCTTTGGGACCCGGGACGAGCAGTACTTC.

The CDR3 DNA follows: TGTGCCAGCAGTGAACTGTTGGTTAATCGTAATTCACCCCTCCACTTT. It encodes CASSELLVNRNSPLHF. This sequence joins TRBV2 and TRBJ1-6; D remains unclear. The CDR3 covers 16 residues. CDR1 is SNHLY, CDR2 FYNNEI, per germline. V dropped 2 bases and J dropped 6 bases, with 14 bases sitting between them.

Comment on this clonotype: The germline gene is not matched at one end of the junction; a read error may be the cause. The chain recombines TRBV15 with TRBJ2-2, with D maybe TRBD2 (5 bases). The CDR3 totals 14 residues. The germline gives CDR1 LNHNV, CDR2 YYDKDF (reference sequence). CDR3 sequence (DNA): TGTGCCACCAGCAGGGGAGACTGCACCGGGGAGCTGTGTTTT. Protein product: CATSRGDCTGELCF.

In its sample, this clonotype was seen many times. J is TRBJ1-1 and V is TRBV6-5, with 7 bases fitting TRBD1. With 2 bases clipped from V and 6 bases from J, the junction kept 3 bases outside the gene matches. Germline CDR1 MNHEY, CDR2 SVGAGI. The CDR3 extends over 13 amino acids. The CDR3: CASSYGTAPEAFF. The DNA of the CDR3 is TGTGCCAGCAGTTACGGGACAGCCCCTGAAGCTTTCTTT.

V usage is TRBV20-1 and J usage is TRBJ2-7; 9 nucleotides agree with TRBD2. This CDR3 spans 13 amino acids. Germline V gene sequence: CDR1 DFQATT, CDR2 SNEGSKA (reference sequence). V lost 6 bases, J lost 2 bases, and 5 bases stayed unmatched. Written as DNA, the CDR3 is TGCAGTGCCAGACTAGCGGCTACCTACGAGCAGTACTTC. Protein sequence: CSARLAATYEQYF.

This clonotype was counted many times. The chain recombines TRBV11-2 with TRBJ2-7; 8 positions match TRBD2. Trimming at V came to 0 bases and at J to 0 bases, leaving 4 bases not matched to a gene. This CDR3 is built from 16 residues. Germline CDR1 SGHAT, CDR2 FQNNGV. The CDR3 DNA reads TGTGCCAGCAGCTTAGAGGTTAGCGGGGCCTCCTACGAGCAGTACTTC. Translation gives CASSLEVSGASYEQYF.

This clonotype was observed many times. The chain links TRBV6-2 or TRBV6-3 to TRBJ1-2; D gene unclear. The CDR3 has 11 residues. Germline CDR1 MNHEY, CDR2 SVGEGT. V lost 7 bases, J lost 8 bases, and 11 bases lay in between. The CDR3 here is CASTDGSGYTF. CDR3 coding DNA: TGTGCCAGCACGGACGGGAGCGGCTACACCTTC.

This clonotype was found many times. This may stem from a read error, because a much larger clone lies one nucleotide away. The rearrangement links TRBV6-5 to TRBJ1-6; 9 positions agree with TRBD1. The CDR3 sequence is 15 residues long. J gave up 6 bases and V 4 bases, and 4 bases lay outside the gene matches. Germline V lookup: CDR1 MNHEY, CDR2 SVGAGI. CDR3 nucleotide sequence: TGTGCCAGCAGTTGTGGGACAGGGATTAATTCACCCCTCCACTTT. Protein product: CASSCGTGINSPLHF.

This clonotype showed up many times. The chain couples TRBV6-5 to TRBJ2-7; 7 bases are a match to TRBD2. CDR3 length equals 15 residues. Per the germline V gene, CDR1 is MNHEY and CDR2 is SVGAGI. V shed 0 bases and J 9 bases; nucleotides not matched to a gene: 11. This CDR3 is CASSYSGGIYEGQYF. In DNA, the CDR3 is TGTGCCAGCAGTTACTCGGGGGGGATCTACGAAGGGCAGTACTTC.

Notes on this clonotype: At one end the junction does not follow the germline gene, possibly because of a read error. The chain employs TRBV12-3 or TRBV12-4 and TRBJ1-1; 8 nucleotides line up with TRBD1. The CDR3 totals 17 residues. CDR3 in DNA: TGTGCCAGCAGTTCCCACAGCCAGGGGGCGCGGAACACTGAAGCTTGCTTT. Its protein product is CASSSHSQGARNTEACF.

V is TRBV4-1 and J is TRBJ1-2; the D gene is possibly TRBD1 (5 bases). The ends were cut back, 0 bases at V and 3 bases at J, with 8 bases in the middle. The V gene's germline CDR1 is MGHRA and CDR2 YSYEKL. The CDR3 covers 14 residues. The CDR3 loop is CASSQEGLHYGYTF. CDR3 in DNA: TGCGCCAGCAGCCAAGAGGGGCTACACTATGGCTACACCTTC.

This clonotype was seen repeatedly, ten times or more. The rearrangement links TRBV6-2 or TRBV6-3 to TRBJ2-5, with a weak D call TRBD2 (5 bases). Trimming stripped 0 bases from V and 7 bases from J, with 21 bases between. CDR3 length: 17 residues. From germline, CDR1 is MNHEY and CDR2 SVGEGT. The CDR3 region is CASSYSWRSQHLGTQYF. The CDR3 coding sequence is TGTGCCAGCAGTTACTCGTGGAGGAGCCAACATCTAGGGACCCAGTACTTC.

The table lists this clonotype with many counts. The chain joins TRBV7-3 to TRBJ2-7; TRBD2 matches 10 bases. Per germline, CDR1 SGHTA and CDR2 FQGTGA. V shed 5 bases, J shed 2 bases, and the junction held 3 bases outside the gene matches. The length of the CDR3 is 14 residues. The CDR3 nucleotides are TGTGCCAGCAGCATCAGCGGGGGGGCCTACGAGCAGTACTTC. Its translation: CASSISGGAYEQYF.

The table lists this clonotype with many counts. V usage is TRBV5-1 and J usage is TRBJ2-4, with D possibly matching TRBD1 (6 bases). Trimming cost V 0 bases and J 0 bases, with 13 bases left between them. The CDR3 is 17 amino acids. Germline loops: CDR1 SGHRS, CDR2 YFSETQ. CDR3 sequence: CASSLVTGSLAKNIQYF. In nucleotides, the CDR3 is TGCGCCAGCAGCTTGGTAACAGGGAGTTTAGCCAAAAACATTCAGTACTTC.